These 10 T cell receptor beta chains were sequenced from one sample in a study of T cells in Graves' hyperthyroidism and ophthalmopathy. Template material for amplifying TCR beta CDR3 regions consisted of RNA transcripts. First-round RT-PCR targeting the TCR CDR3 was performed with the HTBI primer set. TCRdb ran MiXCR on the multiplex PCR reads and lists one entry per CDR3 protein. Of some 370,000 distinct CDR3 sequences listed, more than 13% are singletons. Material: blood. The receptor source for this set is a middle-aged man with Graves' ophthalmopathy.

This clonotype was detected only a few times. The CDR3 protein is CASSPWKSWDREEETQYF. In DNA form, the CDR3 reads TGTGCCAGCTCACCATGGAAGTCCTGGGACAGGGAAGAAGAGACCCAGTACTTC. V gene TRBV18 combines with J gene TRBJ2-5, with 9 bases that match TRBD1. The CDR3 is made up of 18 amino acids. Germline values: CDR1 KGHSH, CDR2 LQKENI. Trimming took 2 bases from V and 3 from J; bases not matched to a gene: 13.

This clonotype was seen many times. This rearrangement joins TRBV10-1 to TRBJ2-3; possible D gene TRBD1, 5 bases. Trimming pared 3 bases from V and 0 bases from J, leaving 7 bases between. Germline assignment: CDR1 WNHNN and CDR2 SYGVQD (reference sequence). The CDR3 totals 14 residues. As DNA, the CDR3 is TGCGCCAGCAGTGACCCAGGGAGCACAGATACGCAGTATTTT. Its translation: CASSDPGSTDTQYF.

This clonotype was observed a few times. The CDR3: CASSLEANYEQYF. CDR3 coding DNA: TGTGCCAGCAGCTTGGAGGCAAACTACGAGCAGTACTTC. The gene calls are TRBV5-5 and TRBJ2-7; D uncertain. The CDR3 loop spans 13 amino acids. Germline V lookup: CDR1 SGHKS, CDR2 YYEKEE (reference sequence). Trimming removed 0 bases from V and 3 bases from J, with 7 bases in between.

This clonotype was seen only a few times. The gene calls are TRBV12-3 or TRBV12-4 and TRBJ2-4; maybe TRBD2 (7 bases). The V gene lost 6 bases and the J gene lost 8 bases, with 14 bases spanning the gap. This CDR3 spans 13 amino acids. Written as DNA, the CDR3 is TGTGCCAGCAGATTGGGGGGGCAGGACATTCAGTACTTC. It yields the protein CASRLGGQDIQYF.

The chain is built from TRBV19 and TRBJ1-5; D is undetermined. The CDR3 spans 12 residues. Trimming left V 7 bases short and J 2 bases short, with 6 bases between. Per the germline V gene, CDR1 is LNHDA and CDR2 is SQIVND (reference sequence). The CDR3 is CASTTGNQPQHF. CDR3 nucleotide sequence: TGTGCCAGTACGACGGGCAATCAGCCCCAGCATTTT. Supplemented by reference TRBV19 and TRBJ1-5, the full variable domain reads DGGITQSPKYLFRKEGQNVTLSCEQNLNHDAMYWYRQDPGQGLRLIYYSQIVNDFQKGDIAEGYSVSREKKESFPLTVTSAQKNPTAFYLCASTTGNQPQHFGDGTRLSIL.

Ten or more counts support this clonotype. V and J are TRBV6-2 or TRBV6-3 and TRBJ2-7, with TRBD2 matching over 11 bases. CDR1 is MNHEY, CDR2 SVGEGT, per germline. This CDR3 contains 15 residues. With V trimmed by 0 bases and J by 4 bases, 2 bases remained unmatched. CDR3 coding DNA: TGTGCCAGCAGTTACTCCTCTAGCGGGAGGTACGAGCAGTACTTC. Translation gives CASSYSSSGRYEQYF.

This clonotype has ten or more counts. This rearrangement joins TRBV30 to TRBJ1-1; D might be TRBD1 (6 bases). This CDR3 has 14 residues. Trimming took off 1 base at V and 8 bases at J, with 17 bases between the two ends. The germline V gene encodes CDR1 GTSNPN and CDR2 SVGIG (reference sequence). The chain's CDR3 is CAWSALLGAGEAFF. Written as DNA, the CDR3 is TGTGCCTGGAGTGCTCTTTTGGGGGCGGGAGAAGCTTTCTTT. Looking up the rest from reference TRBV30 and TRBJ1-1 gives the full variable domain: SQTIHQWPATLVQPVGSPLSLECTVEGTSNPNLYWYRQAAGRGLQLLFYSVGIGQISSEVPQNLSASRPQDRQFILSSKKLLLSDSGFYLCAWSALLGAGEAFFGQGTRLTVV.

This clonotype occurred a few times. J is TRBJ2-5 and V is TRBV29-1, with 8 bases lining up with TRBD2. Germline values: CDR1 SQVTM, CDR2 ANQGSEA. This CDR3 contains 13 residues. V was pared by 7 bases and J by 2 bases, with 6 bases of the junction left unmatched. CDR3 amino acids: CSAGIAGQETQYF. The CDR3, as DNA: TGCAGCGCGGGAATAGCGGGGCAAGAGACCCAGTACTTC.

The chain joins TRBV7-6 to TRBJ2-7; D is unresolved. This CDR3 comprises 13 residues. Trimming cost V 3 bases and J 5 bases, with 11 bases left between them. The V gene's germline CDR1 is SGHVS and CDR2 FNYEAQ. In nucleotides, the CDR3 is TGTGCCAGCAGCTTGGACGGCCCGGACGAGCAGTACTTC. The encoded protein is CASSLDGPDEQYF.

The V gene is TRBV2, the J gene TRBJ2-7; 9 bases are shared with TRBD2. The CDR3 runs to 14 residues. The germline CDR1 and CDR2 sequences are SNHLY and FYNNEI. Trimming removed 5 bases from V and 3 bases from J; junction bases left unmatched: 5. This CDR3 is CASSMSGRFYEQYF. CDR3 bases: TGTGCCAGCAGTATGAGCGGGAGGTTCTACGAGCAGTACTTC. Combining the CDR3 with reference TRBV2 and TRBJ2-7 gives the whole variable domain EPEVTQTPSHQVTQMGQEVILRCVPISNHLYFYWYRQILGQKVEFLVSFYNNEISEKSEIFDDQFSVERPDGSNFTLKIRSTKLEDSAMYFCASSMSGRFYEQYFGPGTRLTVT.